This record concerns one T cell receptor beta chain sequence. Its cognate antigen is unknown. The entry originates in a study of graft-versus-host responses after intestinal transplantation. In the study overall: Transplantation in recipients was multivisceral, liver-intestinal, or isolated intestinal. Induction using anti-thymocyte globulin, followed by tacrolimus and steroids for roughly 3 years, was given to all recipients. Study-wide findings and caveats: Peak circulating GvH clone levels were associated with early post-transplant HvG declines.

The table came from immunoSEQ multiplex PCR; TCRdb's copy has only in-frame clones and leaves some out. The sample gives about 92,000 clones, roughly 87% of which show up once; roughly 17% is in the top ten. V dropped 11 bases and J dropped 0 bases, with 11 bases sitting between them. The CDR3 has 14 residues. Germline V gives CDR1 PRHDT, CDR2 FYEKMQ (reference sequence). The source is a human donor who received an intestinal transplant. This rearrangement joins TRBV13 to TRBJ1-6; D uncertain. The input for sequencing was unstimulated CD8+ T cells sorted from spleen or lymph node cells, taken before intestinal transplant. As DNA, the CDR3 is TGTGCCTGCTCGGAGAGCTCCTATAATTCACCCCTCCACTTT. This gives the protein CACSESSYNSPLHF.